Listed here are 29 T cell receptor beta chains from one sample, sequenced in a study of response to subunit inactivated influenza vaccine. TCRdb analysed the RT-PCR reads with MiXCR anew, one entry per CDR3 protein. There are some 500,000 distinct CDR3 sequences in the sample; roughly 13% occur only once, and roughly 13% lies in the top ten. The sequencing here drew on PBMCs from blood, taken more than 35 days after vaccination. The receptors derive from a man in his fifties who received an inactivated influenza vaccine.

This clonotype was counted ten times or more. The gene calls are TRBV12-3 or TRBV12-4 and TRBJ2-5; 7 bases match TRBD2. J gave up 1 base and V 3 bases, and 2 bases lay outside the gene matches. This CDR3 contains 14 residues. The CDR3 protein is CASSFRGGQETQYF. In DNA, the CDR3 is TGTGCCAGCAGTTTTCGCGGGGGCCAAGAGACCCAGTACTTC.

This clonotype was seen a few times. This chain links TRBV7-2 with TRBJ2-1, with D possibly being TRBD1 (5 bases). CDR3 size: 15 residues. CDR1 SGHTA and CDR2 FQGNSA come from the germline V gene. V was clipped by 2 bases and J by 2 bases, with 10 bases between them. The CDR3 here is CASSLQGKTYNEQFF. The CDR3 region has the DNA TGTGCCAGCAGCTTACAGGGAAAAACCTACAATGAGCAGTTCTTC.

This clonotype was detected many times. CDR3 in amino acids: CASSLVGKEQFF. The DNA of the CDR3 is TGTGCCAGCAGCTTGGTTGGGAAAGAGCAGTTCTTC. The chain recombines TRBV5-6 with TRBJ2-1; D is undetermined. Germline lookup yields CDR1 SGHDT and CDR2 YYEEEE. Trimming left V 0 bases short and J 10 bases short, with 8 bases between. This CDR3 comprises 12 residues.

This chain uses TRBV6-5 with TRBJ2-7, with D possibly being TRBD1 (6 bases). The CDR3 sequence is 13 residues long. In germline, CDR1 is MNHEY, CDR2 SVGAGI. With 3 bases removed from V and 7 bases from J, the gap between germline ends came to 13 bases. CDR3 sequence reads: CASSYTGTGEQYF. The DNA of the CDR3 is TGTGCCAGCAGTTATACAGGGACGGGTGAGCAGTACTTC.

This sequence joins TRBV20-1 and TRBJ1-5, with a possible D match to TRBD1 (5 bases). This CDR3 comprises 15 residues. V shed 0 bases and J shed 4 bases, with 13 bases lying between them. Germline-derived CDR1 and CDR2 are DFQATT and SNEGSKA (reference sequence). The CDR3 sequence: CSARDRGSGNQPQHF. CDR3 DNA: TGCAGTGCTAGAGATCGGGGGTCTGGGAATCAGCCCCAGCATTTT.

The V call is TRBV18, the J call TRBJ1-2; D gene ambiguous. Trimming cost V 3 bases and J 5 bases, with 22 bases left between them. CDR1 is KGHSH and CDR2 is LQKENI in the germline V gene. The CDR3 consists of 17 residues. CDR3 DNA sequence: TGTGCCAGCTCACCGCCCAGGTCGGGGATCATCCCTTATGGCTACACCTTC. This encodes CASSPPRSGIIPYGYTF.

This clonotype appeared a few times. The chain recombines TRBV7-2 with TRBJ1-5; a possible D gene is TRBD1 (5 bases). Germline-derived CDR1 and CDR2 are SGHTA and FQGNSA. V was clipped by 1 base and J by 11 bases, with 9 bases between them. This CDR3 has 12 residues. This CDR3 reads CASSLGGRTQHF. CDR3 nucleotide sequence: TGTGCCAGCAGCTTAGGGGGACGGACCCAGCATTTT. Combining the CDR3 with reference TRBV7-2 and TRBJ1-5 gives the whole variable domain GAGVSQSPSNKVTEKGKDVELRCDPISGHTALYWYRQSLGQGLEFLIYFQGNSAPDKSGLPSDRFSAERTGGSVSTLTIQRTQQEDSAVYLCASSLGGRTQHFGDGTRLSIL.

This clonotype was seen more than once but under ten times. J is TRBJ2-7 and V is TRBV4-2; 9 bases are shared with TRBD2. Germline trimming cut 4 bases from V and 2 bases from J; bases unmatched to any gene: 6. From germline, CDR1 is LGHNA and CDR2 YNFKEQ. This CDR3 has 15 residues. CDR3 residues: CASSLGTSRTYEQYF. DNA for the CDR3: TGTGCCAGCAGCCTGGGGACTAGCAGGACCTACGAGCAGTACTTC.

A few counts support this clonotype. V gene TRBV5-1 combines with J gene TRBJ2-3, with TRBD1 as a possible D gene (6 bases). V was trimmed by 4 bases and J by 4 bases, leaving 13 bases between them. CDR3 length equals 14 residues. From germline, CDR1 is SGHRS and CDR2 YFSETQ. DNA for the CDR3: TGCGCCAGCAGCCCGGCCGGGACATCAGATACGCAGTATTTT. Its translation: CASSPAGTSDTQYF.

The V call is TRBV9, the J call TRBJ2-7; D is tentatively TRBD1 or TRBD2 (7 bases each). Germline CDR1 and CDR2: SGDLS and YYNGEE. Trimming removed 3 bases from V and 6 bases from J, with 22 bases in between. The CDR3 has 16 amino acids. The CDR3 here is CASSGLRLADRAEQYF. In DNA form, the CDR3 reads TGTGCCAGCAGCGGACTGCGACTAGCCGACAGGGCCGAGCAGTACTTC.

The chain joins TRBV6-2 or TRBV6-3 to TRBJ2-1, with 8 bases lining up with TRBD2. CDR3 size: 15 residues. CDR1 is MNHEY and CDR2 is SVGEGT in the germline V gene. The trim removed 5 bases at V and 8 bases at J, leaving 11 bases unmatched. The CDR3 spells CASSPGRGVVDEQFF. DNA of the CDR3: TGTGCCAGCAGTCCCGGGCGGGGGGTCGTTGATGAGCAGTTCTTC.

A few counts support this clonotype. This sequence joins TRBV20-1 and TRBJ1-5; tentative D call: TRBD1 (5 bases). The V end lost 1 base, the J end lost 0 bases, and 19 bases lay between the germline ends. Germline V gives CDR1 DFQATT, CDR2 SNEGSKA (reference sequence). The CDR3 contains 18 residues. The CDR3 nucleotides read TGCAGTGCTAGAGGATTAGACAGCGCGCAAAATAGCAATCAGCCCCAGCATTTT. Translation gives CSARGLDSAQNSNQPQHF.

This clonotype turned up a few times. This chain links TRBV4-1 with TRBJ2-5; no definite D call. Between the trimmed V and J ends, which lost 0 bases and 5 bases, there was a span of 13 bases. Germline CDR1 MGHRA, CDR2 YSYEKL. The CDR3 runs to 15 residues. This CDR3 is CASSQDRKSDETQYF. CDR3 DNA: TGCGCCAGCAGCCAAGATCGGAAGTCTGACGAGACCCAGTACTTC.

The chain links TRBV7-2 to TRBJ2-6, with D maybe TRBD1 (5 bases). The germline V gene encodes CDR1 SGHTA and CDR2 FQGNSA. V was shortened by 1 base and J by 4 bases, with 8 bases between the two germline ends. The CDR3 runs 15 residues. The chain's CDR3 is CASSLGQTGANVLTF. The CDR3 DNA follows: TGTGCCAGCAGCTTAGGACAGACCGGGGCCAACGTCCTGACTTTC.

In its sample, this clonotype was seen a few times. This rearrangement joins TRBV7-3 to TRBJ2-5; TRBD2 matches at 9 bases. Germline loops: CDR1 SGHTA, CDR2 FQGTGA. Losses at the gene ends were 1 base for V and 7 bases for J; bases not matched to a gene: 10. The length of the CDR3 is 16 residues. The CDR3 region is CASSLNGGRAGGTQYF. The CDR3 DNA reads TGTGCCAGCAGCTTAAATGGCGGGAGGGCCGGCGGGACCCAGTACTTC.

This clonotype showed up many times. The chain uses TRBV12-3 or TRBV12-4 and TRBJ1-3; no clear D. V lost 4 bases, J lost 3 bases, and 13 bases lay in between. The CDR3 is 15 amino acids. The CDR3 spells CASSSPGGGGNTIYF. The DNA of the CDR3 is TGTGCCAGCAGTTCACCGGGAGGTGGTGGAAACACCATATATTTT.

This clonotype was seen more than once but under ten times. This chain uses TRBV7-9 with TRBJ2-3; D may be TRBD2 (6 bases). Trimming left V 2 bases short and J 1 base short, with 10 bases between. The CDR3 extends over 15 amino acids. Germline V gives CDR1 SEHNR, CDR2 FQNEAQ (reference sequence). The CDR3 coding sequence is TGTGCCAGCAGCTTAACCAGGGAGGGCACAGATACGCAGTATTTT. This translates into CASSLTREGTDTQYF.

This clonotype was counted many times. This chain uses TRBV7-2 with TRBJ2-1; D unresolved. From germline, CDR1 is SGHTA and CDR2 FQGNSA. V lost 1 base to trimming and J lost 8 bases, with 6 bases between them. The CDR3 runs to 12 residues. The CDR3 sequence is CASSLGYDEQFF. In DNA form, the CDR3 reads TGTGCCAGCAGCTTAGGGTACGATGAGCAGTTCTTC.

This clonotype was counted only a few times. The genes are TRBV12-3 or TRBV12-4 and TRBJ2-3; possible D gene TRBD2, 6 bases. The length of the CDR3 is 13 residues. V shed 6 bases and J shed 2 bases, with 9 bases lying between them. The CDR3 here is CASRGLVTDTQYF. The CDR3 nucleotides read TGTGCCAGCAGGGGACTCGTCACAGATACGCAGTATTTT.

This chain uses TRBV2 with TRBJ2-1; 12 bases are shared with TRBD2. V dropped 8 bases and J dropped 4; count of bases not matched to a gene: 3. The germline V gene encodes CDR1 SNHLY and CDR2 FYNNEI. There are 14 residues in the CDR3. CDR3 bases: TGTGCCAGCGGAGGGACTAGCGGGTACAATGAGCAGTTCTTC. Its protein product is CASGGTSGYNEQFF.

This clonotype was found a few times. This chain connects TRBV6-5 to TRBJ2-1; 7 bases fit TRBD2. Germline trimming cut 4 bases from V and 0 bases from J; bases unmatched to any gene: 9. CDR1 is MNHEY, CDR2 SVGAGI, per germline. The CDR3 has 17 residues. Written as DNA, the CDR3 is TGTGCCAGCAGTTTACGGGGCGGGGAGGGCTCCTACAATGAGCAGTTCTTC. Encoded protein: CASSLRGGEGSYNEQFF.

This clonotype has at least ten counts. The chain couples TRBV6-1 to TRBJ2-2, with 8 bases lining up with TRBD1. Germline CDR1 and CDR2: MNHNS and SASEGT. The CDR3 consists of 13 residues. V lost 10 bases and J lost 4; bases outside the gene matches: 5. The DNA of the CDR3 is TGTGCCACCACAGGGGGAAGCACCGGGGAGCTGTTTTTT. Translation gives CATTGGSTGELFF.

This clonotype has ten or more counts. The V and J genes are TRBV12-3 or TRBV12-4 and TRBJ1-2; 7 nucleotides line up with TRBD1. The CDR3 is 15 residues long. The J segment lost 3 bases and the V segment lost 6 bases, leaving 10 bases of the junction unmatched. The CDR3 sequence is CASSPLDRVDYGYTF. The DNA of the CDR3 is TGTGCCAGCAGCCCCCTCGACAGGGTAGACTATGGCTACACCTTC.

The J gene is TRBJ1-2, the V gene TRBV20-1, with D tentatively TRBD1 (5 bases). The V and J ends lost 3 bases and 8 bases respectively, with 13 bases between them. The CDR3 consists of 12 residues. Looked up from germline, CDR1 is DFQATT and CDR2 is SNEGSKA (reference sequence). CDR3 sequence reads: CSASRTDTGYTF. CDR3 coding DNA: TGCAGTGCTAGCAGGACGGACACGGGCTACACCTTC.

The table lists this clonotype with a few counts. This sequence joins TRBV24-1 and TRBJ2-1; 16 bases line up with TRBD2. Germline assignment: CDR1 KGHDR and CDR2 SFDVKD. Trimming removed 4 bases from V and 5 bases from J; junction bases left unmatched: 7. The CDR3 covers 18 residues. The CDR3 here is CATSDPGLAGGPDNEQFF. CDR3 DNA sequence: TGTGCCACCAGTGACCCGGGACTAGCGGGAGGGCCCGACAATGAGCAGTTCTTC.

V usage is TRBV12-3 or TRBV12-4 and J usage is TRBJ2-3; unclear D gene. Trimming took off 6 bases at V and 2 bases at J, with 15 bases between the two ends. The CDR3 is 15 amino acids. Here the CDR3 DNA reads TGTGCCAGCAGGACTTTAGCAAAACTCACAGATACGCAGTATTTT. It encodes CASRTLAKLTDTQYF.

There are a few counts of this clonotype. This chain links TRBV20-1 with TRBJ2-3, with TRBD2 matching 13 bases. With 2 bases clipped from V and 4 bases from J, the junction kept 9 bases outside the gene matches. The CDR3 loop spans 17 amino acids. Germline values: CDR1 DFQATT, CDR2 SNEGSKA (reference sequence). The CDR3 loop is CSARRTSGRDWSDTQYF. CDR3 sequence (DNA): TGCAGTGCTAGAAGGACTAGCGGGAGAGATTGGTCAGATACGCAGTATTTT.

This clonotype was detected ten times or more. The chain recombines TRBV29-1 with TRBJ2-6; D is tentatively TRBD1 or TRBD2 (5 bases each). V shed 7 bases and J shed 0 bases, with 10 bases lying between them. This CDR3 has 14 residues. CDR1 and CDR2 from the germline V gene are SQVTM and ANQGSEA. Here the CDR3 DNA reads TGCAGCGCCGAGGGGATCTCTGGGGCCAACGTCCTGACTTTC. Translated, it gives CSAEGISGANVLTF.

This clonotype has ten or more counts. The DNA of the CDR3 is TGTGCCAGCAGTTGGGACAGGTCGTTAGGGGTTCAGTACTTC. Translating it yields CASSWDRSLGVQYF. This chain uses TRBV12-3 or TRBV12-4 with TRBJ2-4; 8 positions agree with TRBD1. CDR3 length: 14 residues. The trim removed 4 bases at V and 11 bases at J, leaving 10 bases unmatched.